This T cell receptor (beta chain) was retrieved from a study of cytomegalovirus exposure and HLA in healthy donors. Study-wide results and limits: The majority of CMV-associated TCR beta chains were reported as apparently HLA-restricted in a later analysis. Presence/absence comparisons presumed near-even sequencing depth among donors.

The PCR ran on 60 Vbeta and 13 Jbeta primers. The repertoire was sequenced with immunoSEQ multiplex PCR; TCRdb's copy has only in-frame clones and lacks some. The sample holds 150,000 to 250,000 clones, around 80% seen once. Despite likely unrecorded immune exposures, the donors were nominally healthy at the time of sampling. Only one count was recorded for this clone. What it binds is not known. The CDR3 is 15 residues long. CDR1 and CDR2 (germline): SGHKS, YYEKEE (reference sequence). Germline trimming cut 4 bases from V and 5 bases from J; bases unmatched to any gene: 5. The gene calls are TRBV5-5 and TRBJ2-1; 11 positions match TRBD1. Source material: PBMCs. This TCR derives from a woman in her thirties in good health and CMV-seropositive. CDR3 protein: CASSLGQGAHNEQFF. Here the CDR3 DNA reads TGTGCCAGCAGCCTCGGACAGGGGGCACACAATGAGCAGTTCTTC.